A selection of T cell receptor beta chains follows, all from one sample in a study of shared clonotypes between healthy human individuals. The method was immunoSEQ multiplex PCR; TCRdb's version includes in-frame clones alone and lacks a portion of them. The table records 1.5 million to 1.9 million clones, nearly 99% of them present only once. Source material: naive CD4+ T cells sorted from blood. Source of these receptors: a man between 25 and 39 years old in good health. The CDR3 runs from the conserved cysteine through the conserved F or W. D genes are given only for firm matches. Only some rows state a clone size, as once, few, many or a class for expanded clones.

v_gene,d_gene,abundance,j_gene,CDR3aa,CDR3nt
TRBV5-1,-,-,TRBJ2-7,CASSLVASYEQYF,TGCGCCAGCAGCTTGGTGGCTTCGTACGAGCAGTACTTC
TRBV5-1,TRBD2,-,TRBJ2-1,CASSFGTSAQKLDEQFF,TGCGCCAGCAGCTTCGGGACTAGCGCGCAGAAATTGGATGAGCAGTTCTTC
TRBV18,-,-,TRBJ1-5,CASSPQRTGRSNQPQHF,TGTGCCAGCTCACCGCAGCGGACCGGGAGGAGCAATCAGCCCCAGCATTTT
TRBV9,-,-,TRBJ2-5,CASSVEGLGETQYF,TGTGCCAGCAGCGTAGAGGGTTTGGGGGAGACCCAGTACTTC
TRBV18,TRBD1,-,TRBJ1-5,CASSPGTGVQPQHF,TGTGCCAGCTCACCCGGGACAGGGGTGCAGCCCCAGCATTTT
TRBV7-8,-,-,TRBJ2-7,CASSFLSGALYEQYF,TGTGCCAGCAGCTTCCTATCCGGGGCATTATACGAGCAGTACTTC
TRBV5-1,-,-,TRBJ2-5,CAVKGRETQYF,TGCGCCGTAAAGGGGCGGGAGACCCAGTACTTC
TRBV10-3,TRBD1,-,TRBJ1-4,CAISEGQAFNEKLFF,TGTGCCATCAGCGAGGGACAGGCCTTTAATGAAAAACTGTTTTTT
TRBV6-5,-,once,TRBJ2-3,CASWAWRTTDTQYF,TGTGCCAGCTGGGCGTGGCGGACCACAGATACGCAGTATTTT
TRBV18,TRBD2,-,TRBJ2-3,CASSPMRLAGSTDTQYF,TGTGCCAGCTCACCAATGAGACTAGCGGGAAGCACAGATACGCAGTATTTT
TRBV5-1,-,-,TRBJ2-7,CASSLELSSDEQYF,TGCGCCAGCAGCTTGGAGCTCTCTAGCGACGAGCAGTACTTC
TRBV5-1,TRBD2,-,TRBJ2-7,CASSFGSPSGNYEQYF,TGCGCCAGCAGCTTTGGGAGCCCTAGCGGGAACTACGAGCAGTACTTC
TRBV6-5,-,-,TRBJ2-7,CASNRGRDWGPEQYF,TGTGCCAGCAATAGAGGCCGGGACTGGGGGCCCGAGCAGTACTTC
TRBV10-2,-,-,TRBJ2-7,CASSEFRGEQYF,TGCGCCAGCAGTGAGTTTCGGGGGGAGCAGTACTTC
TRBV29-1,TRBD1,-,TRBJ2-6,CSVRIGTGFTGANVLTF,TGCAGCGTGAGGATAGGGACAGGGTTCACCGGGGCCAACGTCCTGACTTTC
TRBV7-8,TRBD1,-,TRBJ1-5,CASSLGTGPMYQPQHF,TGTGCCAGCAGCTTAGGGACAGGCCCAATGTATCAGCCCCAGCATTTT
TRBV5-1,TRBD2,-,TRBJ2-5,CASSPLGSGSWETQYF,TGCGCCAGCAGCCCCCTAGGTAGCGGGAGTTGGGAGACCCAGTACTTC
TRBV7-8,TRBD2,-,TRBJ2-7,CASSSRRGAAGGLEQYF,TGTGCCAGCAGCTCAAGGCGGGGGGCGGCGGGAGGGCTCGAGCAGTACTTC
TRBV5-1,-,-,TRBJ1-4,CASSFQATNEKLFF,TGCGCCAGCAGCTTTCAAGCAACTAATGAAAAACTGTTTTTT
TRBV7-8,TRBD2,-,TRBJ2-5,CASSRRLAGSRTQYF,TGTGCCAGCAGCCGGAGACTAGCGGGGTCCCGGACCCAGTACTTC
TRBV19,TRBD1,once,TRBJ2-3,CASSTPGGSTDTQYF,TGTGCCAGTAGTACCCCAGGGGGAAGCACAGATACGCAGTATTTT
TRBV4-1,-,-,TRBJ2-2,CASSPQGTHTGELFF,TGCGCCAGCAGCCCACAAGGCACCCACACCGGGGAGCTGTTTTTT
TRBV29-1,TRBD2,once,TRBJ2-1,CSVAVAGGPNEQFF,TGCAGCGTTGCCGTAGCGGGAGGGCCTAATGAGCAGTTCTTC
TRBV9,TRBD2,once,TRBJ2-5,CASAGLAGGPRETQYF,TGTGCCAGCGCTGGACTAGCGGGAGGCCCAAGAGAGACCCAGTACTTC
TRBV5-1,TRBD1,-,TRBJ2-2,CASSHTTGSETGELFF,TGCGCCAGCAGCCACACGACAGGGAGTGAGACCGGGGAGCTGTTTTTT
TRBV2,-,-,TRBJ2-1,CASSAQPHSYNEQFF,TGTGCCAGCAGTGCGCAGCCGCACTCCTACAATGAGCAGTTCTTC
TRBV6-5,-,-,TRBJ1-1,CASSPTGQTEAFF,TGTGCCAGCAGCCCGACAGGACAAACTGAAGCTTTCTTT
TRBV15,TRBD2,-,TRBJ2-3,CATSRGSGRALGTDTQYF,TGTGCCACCAGCAGAGGTAGCGGGAGGGCCCTCGGAACGGATACGCAGTATTTT
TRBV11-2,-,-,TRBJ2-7,CASSLNGAGYEQYF,TGTGCCAGCAGCTTAAATGGTGCGGGTTACGAGCAGTACTTC